This TCR beta chain was captured by sequencing in a study of blood T cells in healthy people across ages. This clonotype was found a few times. The study isolated at least 7 million PBMCs from each sample. Total RNA was isolated from each sample in quantities of at least 5 micrograms. Using a J-beta primer mix together with a sample-barcoded 5' primer, a second PCR was run for roughly 6 to 12 cycles. Tagging of each cDNA molecule was performed by a template-switch adaptor with 12 random nucleotides. TCRdb passed the 5' RACE reads through MiXCR, listing each CDR3 protein once. The data hold hundreds of thousands of distinct CDR3 sequences, with more than 20% observed a single time. From germline, CDR1 is LNHNV and CDR2 YYDKDF (reference sequence). V lost 0 bases and J 6 bases, leaving 12 bases between the germline ends. This CDR3 contains 14 residues.

The receptor was isolated from a man aged 65 to 79 in good health. Sample: blood. This chain joins TRBV15 and TRBJ2-7, with no clear D. The CDR3 DNA reads as TGTGCCACCAGCAGAGAAATCTACCGCGTCGAGCAGTACTTC. Its translation is CATSREIYRVEQYF.